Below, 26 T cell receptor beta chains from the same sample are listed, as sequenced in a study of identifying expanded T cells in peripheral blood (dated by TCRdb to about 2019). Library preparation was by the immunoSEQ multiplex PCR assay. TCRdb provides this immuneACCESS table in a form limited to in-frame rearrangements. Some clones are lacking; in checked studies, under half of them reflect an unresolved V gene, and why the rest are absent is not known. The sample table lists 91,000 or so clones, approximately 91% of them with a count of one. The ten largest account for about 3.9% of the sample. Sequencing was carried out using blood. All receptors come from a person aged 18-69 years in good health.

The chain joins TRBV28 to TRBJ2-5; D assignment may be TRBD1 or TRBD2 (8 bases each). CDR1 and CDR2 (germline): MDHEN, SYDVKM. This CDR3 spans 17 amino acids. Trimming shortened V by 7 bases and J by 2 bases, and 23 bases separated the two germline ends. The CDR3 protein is CASTHLSGGGGQETQYF. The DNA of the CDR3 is TGTGCCAGCACCCACCTCTCAGGGGGCGGGGGGCAAGAGACCCAGTACTTC.

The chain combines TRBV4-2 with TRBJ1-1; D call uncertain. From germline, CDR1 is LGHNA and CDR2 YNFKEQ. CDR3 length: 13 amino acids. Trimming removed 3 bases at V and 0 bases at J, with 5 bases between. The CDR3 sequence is CASSQGMNTEAFF. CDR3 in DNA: TGTGCCAGCAGCCAGGGAATGAACACTGAAGCTTTCTTT.

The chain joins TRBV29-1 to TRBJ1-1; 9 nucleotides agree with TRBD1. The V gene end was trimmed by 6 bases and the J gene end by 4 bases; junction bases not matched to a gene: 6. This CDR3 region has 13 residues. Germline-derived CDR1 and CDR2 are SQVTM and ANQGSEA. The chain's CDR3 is CSVPGQGPTEAFF. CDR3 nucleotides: TGCAGCGTCCCCGGACAGGGGCCCACTGAAGCTTTCTTT.

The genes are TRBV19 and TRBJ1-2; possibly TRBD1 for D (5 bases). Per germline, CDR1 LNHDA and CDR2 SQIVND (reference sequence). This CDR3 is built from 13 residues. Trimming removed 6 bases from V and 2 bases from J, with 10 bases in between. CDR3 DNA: TGTGCCAGTAGCCCCAGGGAGAACTATGGCTACACCTTC. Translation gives CASSPRENYGYTF.

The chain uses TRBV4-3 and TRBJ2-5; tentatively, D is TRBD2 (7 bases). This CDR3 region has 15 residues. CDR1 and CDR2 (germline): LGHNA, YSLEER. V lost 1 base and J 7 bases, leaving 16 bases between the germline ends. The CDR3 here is CASSQGEGGFGTQYF. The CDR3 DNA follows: TGCGCCAGCAGCCAAGGGGAGGGGGGGTTTGGGACCCAGTACTTC.

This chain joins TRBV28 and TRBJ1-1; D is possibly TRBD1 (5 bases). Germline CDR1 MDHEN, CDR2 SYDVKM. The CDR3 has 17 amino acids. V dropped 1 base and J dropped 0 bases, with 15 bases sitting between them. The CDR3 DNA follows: TGTGCCAGCAGTTTATCTGGGGTCCGGGGACTGAACACTGAAGCTTTCTTT. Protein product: CASSLSGVRGLNTEAFF.

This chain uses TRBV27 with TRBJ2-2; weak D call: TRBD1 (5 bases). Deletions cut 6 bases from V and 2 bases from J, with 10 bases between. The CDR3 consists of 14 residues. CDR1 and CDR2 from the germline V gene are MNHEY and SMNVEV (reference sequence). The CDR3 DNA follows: TGTGCCAGCAGAAGACAGAAAAACACCGGGGAGCTGTTTTTT. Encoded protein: CASRRQKNTGELFF.

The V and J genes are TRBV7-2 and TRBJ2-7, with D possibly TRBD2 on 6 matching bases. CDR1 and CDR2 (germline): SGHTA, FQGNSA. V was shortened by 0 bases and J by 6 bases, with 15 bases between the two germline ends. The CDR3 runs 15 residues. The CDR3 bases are TGTGCCAGCAGCTTAGCCCGATGGGCGGGGACCGAGCAGTACTTC. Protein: CASSLARWAGTEQYF.

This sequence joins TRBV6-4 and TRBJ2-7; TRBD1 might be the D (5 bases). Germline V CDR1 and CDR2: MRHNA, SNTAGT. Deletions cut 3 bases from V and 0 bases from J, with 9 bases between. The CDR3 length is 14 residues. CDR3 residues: CASSESDSSYEQYF. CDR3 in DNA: TGTGCCAGCAGTGAGAGCGACAGCTCCTACGAGCAGTACTTC.

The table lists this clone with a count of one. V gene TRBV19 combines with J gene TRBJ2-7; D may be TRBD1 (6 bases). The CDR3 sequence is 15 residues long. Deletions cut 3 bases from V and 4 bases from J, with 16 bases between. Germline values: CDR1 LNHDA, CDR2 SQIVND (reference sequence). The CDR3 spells CASSIVRGRQYEQYF. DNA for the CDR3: TGTGCCAGTAGTATCGTCAGGGGACGGCAATACGAGCAGTACTTC. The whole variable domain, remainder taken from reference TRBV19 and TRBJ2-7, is DGGITQSPKYLFRKEGQNVTLSCEQNLNHDAMYWYRQDPGQGLRLIYYSQIVNDFQKGDIAEGYSVSREKKESFPLTVTSAQKNPTAFYLCASSIVRGRQYEQYFGPGTRLTVT.

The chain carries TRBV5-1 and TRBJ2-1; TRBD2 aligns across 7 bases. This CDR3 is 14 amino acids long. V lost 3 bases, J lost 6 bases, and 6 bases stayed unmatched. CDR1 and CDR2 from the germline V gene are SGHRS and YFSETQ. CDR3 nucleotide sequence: TGCGCCAGCAGCTCGACCGGGGGGTTCAATGAGCAGTTCTTC. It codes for CASSSTGGFNEQFF.

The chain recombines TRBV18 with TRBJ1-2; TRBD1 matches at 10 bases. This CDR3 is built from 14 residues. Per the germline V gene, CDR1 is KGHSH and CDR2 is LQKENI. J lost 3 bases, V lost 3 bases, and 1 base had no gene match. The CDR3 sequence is CASSPTGGDYGYTF. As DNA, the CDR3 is TGTGCCAGCTCACCGACAGGGGGCGACTATGGCTACACCTTC.

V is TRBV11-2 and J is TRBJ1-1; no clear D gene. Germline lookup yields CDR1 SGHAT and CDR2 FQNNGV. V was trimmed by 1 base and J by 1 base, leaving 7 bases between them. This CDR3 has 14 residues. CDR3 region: CASSLAPGNTEAFF. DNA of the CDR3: TGTGCCAGCAGCTTAGCGCCGGGGAACACTGAAGCTTTCTTT.

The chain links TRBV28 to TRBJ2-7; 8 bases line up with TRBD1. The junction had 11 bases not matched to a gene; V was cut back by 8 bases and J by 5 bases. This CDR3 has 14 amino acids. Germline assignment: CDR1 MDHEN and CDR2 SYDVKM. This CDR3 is CASGRLGQGHEQYF. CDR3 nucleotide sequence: TGTGCCAGCGGACGACTCGGACAGGGTCACGAGCAGTACTTC.

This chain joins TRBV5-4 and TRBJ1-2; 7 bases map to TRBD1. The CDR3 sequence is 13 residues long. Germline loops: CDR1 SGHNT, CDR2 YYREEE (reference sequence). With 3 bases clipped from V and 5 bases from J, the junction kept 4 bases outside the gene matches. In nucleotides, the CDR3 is TGTGCCAGCAGCTCGGAGACAGGGTATGGCTACACCTTC. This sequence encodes CASSSETGYGYTF.

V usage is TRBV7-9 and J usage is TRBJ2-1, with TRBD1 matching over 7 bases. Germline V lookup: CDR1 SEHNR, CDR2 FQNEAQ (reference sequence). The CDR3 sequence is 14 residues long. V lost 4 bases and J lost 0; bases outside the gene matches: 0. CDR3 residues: CASSWDSSYNEQFF. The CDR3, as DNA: TGTGCCAGCAGCTGGGACAGCTCCTACAATGAGCAGTTCTTC.

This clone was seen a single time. This CDR3 is CASSPAGRETQYF. The DNA for the CDR3 is TGTGCCAGCAGCCCAGCGGGGAGGGAGACCCAGTACTTC. This sequence joins TRBV7-7 and TRBJ2-5; 7 nucleotides align to TRBD2. Germline V gives CDR1 SSHAT, CDR2 FNYEAQ (reference sequence). This CDR3 comprises 13 residues. V shed 5 bases, J shed 5 bases, and the junction held 5 bases outside the gene matches.

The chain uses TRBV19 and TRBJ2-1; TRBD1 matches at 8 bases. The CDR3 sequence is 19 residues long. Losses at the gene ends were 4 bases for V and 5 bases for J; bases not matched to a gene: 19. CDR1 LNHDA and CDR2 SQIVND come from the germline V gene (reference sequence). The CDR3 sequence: CASSRAGGVNGRRNNEQFF. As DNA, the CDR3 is TGTGCCAGTAGTAGGGCAGGGGGCGTCAACGGGAGAAGGAACAATGAGCAGTTCTTC.

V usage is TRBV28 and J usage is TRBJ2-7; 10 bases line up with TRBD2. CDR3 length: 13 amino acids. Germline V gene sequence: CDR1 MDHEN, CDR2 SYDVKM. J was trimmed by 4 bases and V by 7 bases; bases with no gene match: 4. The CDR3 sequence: CASMGLATYEQYF. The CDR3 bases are TGTGCCAGCATGGGACTAGCGACGTACGAGCAGTACTTC.

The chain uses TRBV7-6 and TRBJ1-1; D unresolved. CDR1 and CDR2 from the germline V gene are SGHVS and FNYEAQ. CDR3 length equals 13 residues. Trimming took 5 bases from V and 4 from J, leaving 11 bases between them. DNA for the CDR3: TGTGCCAGCAGCCTTACCCGAATCACTGAAGCTTTCTTT. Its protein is CASSLTRITEAFF.

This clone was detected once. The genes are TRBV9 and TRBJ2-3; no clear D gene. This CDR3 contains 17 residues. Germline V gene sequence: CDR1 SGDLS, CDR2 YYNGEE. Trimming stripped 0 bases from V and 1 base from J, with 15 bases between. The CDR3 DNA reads TGTGCCAGCAGCGTAGGCGGCATGGCAACTCGCACAGATACGCAGTATTTT. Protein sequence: CASSVGGMATRTDTQYF.

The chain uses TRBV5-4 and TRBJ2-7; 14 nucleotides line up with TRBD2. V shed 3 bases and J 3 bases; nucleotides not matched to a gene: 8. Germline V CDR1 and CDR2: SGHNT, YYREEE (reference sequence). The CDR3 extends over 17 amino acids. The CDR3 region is CASSSPPGTSGSYEQYF. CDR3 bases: TGTGCCAGCAGCTCCCCCCCCGGGACTAGCGGGAGCTACGAGCAGTACTTC. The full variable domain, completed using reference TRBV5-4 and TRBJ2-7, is ETGVTQSPTHLIKTRGQQVTLRCSSQSGHNTVSWYQQALGQGPQFIFQYYREEENGRGNFPPRFSGLQFPNYSSELNVNALELDDSALYLCASSSPPGTSGSYEQYFGPGTRLTVT.

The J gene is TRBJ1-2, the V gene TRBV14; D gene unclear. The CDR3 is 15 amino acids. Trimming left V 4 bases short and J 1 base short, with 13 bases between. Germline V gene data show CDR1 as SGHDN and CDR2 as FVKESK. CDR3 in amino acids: CASSPRRQNNYGYTF. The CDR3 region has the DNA TGTGCCAGCAGCCCACGAAGACAAAATAACTATGGCTACACCTTC.

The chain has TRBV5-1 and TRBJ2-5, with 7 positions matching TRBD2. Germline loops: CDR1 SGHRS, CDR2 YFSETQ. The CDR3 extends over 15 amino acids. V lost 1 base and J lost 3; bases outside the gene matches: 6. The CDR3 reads CASSLSTSGKETQYF. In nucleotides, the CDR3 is TGCGCCAGCAGCTTGAGCACAAGCGGGAAAGAGACCCAGTACTTC.

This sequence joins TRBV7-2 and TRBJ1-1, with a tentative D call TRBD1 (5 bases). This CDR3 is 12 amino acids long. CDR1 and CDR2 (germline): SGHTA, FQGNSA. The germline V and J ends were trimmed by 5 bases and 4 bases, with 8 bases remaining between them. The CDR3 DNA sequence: TGTGCCAGCAGCAGGGGTGGCACTGAAGCTTTCTTT. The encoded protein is CASSRGGTEAFF.

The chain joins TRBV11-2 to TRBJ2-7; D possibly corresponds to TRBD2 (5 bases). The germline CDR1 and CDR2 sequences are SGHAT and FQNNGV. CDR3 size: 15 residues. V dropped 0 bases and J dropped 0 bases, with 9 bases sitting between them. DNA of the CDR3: TGTGCCAGCAGCTTAGATGTCGGGATCTCCTACGAGCAGTACTTC. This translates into CASSLDVGISYEQYF.